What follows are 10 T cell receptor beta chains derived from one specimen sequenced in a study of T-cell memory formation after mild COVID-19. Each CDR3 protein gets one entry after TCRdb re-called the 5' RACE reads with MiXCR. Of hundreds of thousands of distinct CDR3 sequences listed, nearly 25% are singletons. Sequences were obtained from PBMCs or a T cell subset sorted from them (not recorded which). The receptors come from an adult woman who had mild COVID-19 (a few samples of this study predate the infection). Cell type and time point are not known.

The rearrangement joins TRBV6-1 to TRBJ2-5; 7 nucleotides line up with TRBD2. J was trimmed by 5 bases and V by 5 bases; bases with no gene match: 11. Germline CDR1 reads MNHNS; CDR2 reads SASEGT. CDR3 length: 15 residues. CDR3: CASSYDLAGGETQYF. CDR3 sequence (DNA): TGTGCCAGCAGTTACGATTTAGCGGGCGGGGAGACCCAGTACTTC.

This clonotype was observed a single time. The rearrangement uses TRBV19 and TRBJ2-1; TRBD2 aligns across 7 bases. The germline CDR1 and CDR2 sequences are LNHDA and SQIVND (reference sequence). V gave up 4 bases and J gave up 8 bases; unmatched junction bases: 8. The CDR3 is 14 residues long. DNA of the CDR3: TGTGCCAGTAGTACTGGCGGGAGTATTGATGAGCAGTTCTTC. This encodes CASSTGGSIDEQFF. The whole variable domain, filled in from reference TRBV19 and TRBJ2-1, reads DGGITQSPKYLFRKEGQNVTLSCEQNLNHDAMYWYRQDPGQGLRLIYYSQIVNDFQKGDIAEGYSVSREKKESFPLTVTSAQKNPTAFYLCASSTGGSIDEQFFGPGTRLTVL.

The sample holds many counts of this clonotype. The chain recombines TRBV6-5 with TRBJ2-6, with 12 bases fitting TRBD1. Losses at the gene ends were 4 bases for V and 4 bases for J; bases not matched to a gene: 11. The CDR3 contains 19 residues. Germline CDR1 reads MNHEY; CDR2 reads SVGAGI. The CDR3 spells CASSFQPGQGAGGANVLTF. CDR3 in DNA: TGTGCCAGCAGTTTCCAACCGGGACAGGGGGCAGGGGGGGCCAACGTCCTGACTTTC.

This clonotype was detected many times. The CDR3 DNA reads TGTGCCAGCAGCTTAGTCACGGAGACCCAGTACTTC. Translated: CASSLVTETQYF. The V and J genes are TRBV7-9 and TRBJ2-5, with D unresolved. CDR1 is SEHNR and CDR2 is FQNEAQ in the germline V gene (reference sequence). V lost 1 base, J lost 5 bases, and 5 bases lay in between. This CDR3 region has 12 residues. The variable domain in full, with the rest retrieved from reference TRBV7-9 and TRBJ2-5, is DTGVSQNPRHKITKRGQNVTFRCDPISEHNRLYWYRQTLGQGPEFLTYFQNEAQLEKSRLLSDRFSAERPKGSFSTLEIQRTEQGDSAMYLCASSLVTETQYFGPGTRLLVL.

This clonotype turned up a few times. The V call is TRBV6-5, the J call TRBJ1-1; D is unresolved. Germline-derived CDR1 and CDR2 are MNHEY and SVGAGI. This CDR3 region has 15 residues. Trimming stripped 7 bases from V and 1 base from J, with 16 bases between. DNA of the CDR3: TGTGCCAGCAAAAACACACAAAGACCGAACACTGAAGCTTTCTTT. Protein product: CASKNTQRPNTEAFF.

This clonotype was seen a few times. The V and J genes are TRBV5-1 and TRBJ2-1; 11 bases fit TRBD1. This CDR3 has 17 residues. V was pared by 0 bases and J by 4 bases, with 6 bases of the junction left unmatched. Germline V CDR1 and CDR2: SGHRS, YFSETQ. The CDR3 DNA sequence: TGCGCCAGCAGCTTGGTTGTCGGGACAGGGGGTTACAATGAGCAGTTCTTC. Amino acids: CASSLVVGTGGYNEQFF.

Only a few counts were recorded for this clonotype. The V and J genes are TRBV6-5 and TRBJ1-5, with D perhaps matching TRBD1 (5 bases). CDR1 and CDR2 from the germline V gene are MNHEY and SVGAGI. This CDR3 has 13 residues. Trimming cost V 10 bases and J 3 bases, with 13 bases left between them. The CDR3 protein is CATGGSLNQPQHF. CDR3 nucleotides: TGTGCCACCGGGGGGAGCCTCAATCAGCCCCAGCATTTT.

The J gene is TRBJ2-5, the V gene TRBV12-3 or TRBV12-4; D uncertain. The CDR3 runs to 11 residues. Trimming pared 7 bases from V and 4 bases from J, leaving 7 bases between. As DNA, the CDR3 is TGTGCCAGCATGGGCTTAGAGACCCAGTACTTC. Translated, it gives CASMGLETQYF.

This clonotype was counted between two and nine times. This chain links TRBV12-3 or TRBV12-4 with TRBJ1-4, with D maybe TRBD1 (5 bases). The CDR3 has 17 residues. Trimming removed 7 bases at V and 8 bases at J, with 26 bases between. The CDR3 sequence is CASNYRGNWFAKEKLFF. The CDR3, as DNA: TGTGCCAGCAATTATCGGGGGAATTGGTTCGCAAAGGAAAAACTGTTTTTT.

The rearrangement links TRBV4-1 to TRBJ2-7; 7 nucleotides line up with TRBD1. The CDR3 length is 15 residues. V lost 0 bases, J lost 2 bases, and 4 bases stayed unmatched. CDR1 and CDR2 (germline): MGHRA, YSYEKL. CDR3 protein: CASSQDGDSTYEQYF. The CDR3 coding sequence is TGCGCCAGCAGCCAAGATGGGGACAGTACCTACGAGCAGTACTTC.